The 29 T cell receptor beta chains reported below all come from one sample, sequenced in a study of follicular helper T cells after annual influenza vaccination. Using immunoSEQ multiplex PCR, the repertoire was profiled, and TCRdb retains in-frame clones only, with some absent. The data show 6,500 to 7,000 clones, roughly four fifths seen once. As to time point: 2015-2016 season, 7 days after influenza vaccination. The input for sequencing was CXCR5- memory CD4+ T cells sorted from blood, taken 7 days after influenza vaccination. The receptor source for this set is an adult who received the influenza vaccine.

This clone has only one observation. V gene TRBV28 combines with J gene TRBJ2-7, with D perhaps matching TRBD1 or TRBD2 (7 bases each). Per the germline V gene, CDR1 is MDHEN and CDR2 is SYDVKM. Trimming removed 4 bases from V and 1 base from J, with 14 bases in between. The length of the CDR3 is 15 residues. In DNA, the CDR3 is TGTGCCAGCAGTTGGGGGGAGGGACAGTCCTACGAGCAGTACTTC. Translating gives CASSWGEGQSYEQYF.

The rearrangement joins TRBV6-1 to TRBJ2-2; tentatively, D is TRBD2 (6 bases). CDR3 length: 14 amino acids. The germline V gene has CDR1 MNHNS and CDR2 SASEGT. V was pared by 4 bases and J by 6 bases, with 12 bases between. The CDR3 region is CASSVGGVPGELFF. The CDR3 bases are TGTGCCAGCAGTGTAGGAGGGGTTCCCGGGGAGCTGTTTTTT.

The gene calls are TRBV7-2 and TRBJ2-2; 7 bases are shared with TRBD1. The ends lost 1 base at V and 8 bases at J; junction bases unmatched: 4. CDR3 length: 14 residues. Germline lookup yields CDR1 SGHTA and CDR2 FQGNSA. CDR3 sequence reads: CASSLGTGLGELFF. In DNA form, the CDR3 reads TGTGCCAGCAGCTTAGGGACAGGTCTGGGGGAGCTGTTTTTT.

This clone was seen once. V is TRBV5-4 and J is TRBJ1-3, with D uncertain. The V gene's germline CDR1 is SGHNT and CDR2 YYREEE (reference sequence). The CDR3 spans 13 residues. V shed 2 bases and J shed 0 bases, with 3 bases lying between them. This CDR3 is CASSFLSGNTIYF. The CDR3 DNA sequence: TGTGCCAGCAGCTTCCTCTCTGGAAACACCATATATTTT.

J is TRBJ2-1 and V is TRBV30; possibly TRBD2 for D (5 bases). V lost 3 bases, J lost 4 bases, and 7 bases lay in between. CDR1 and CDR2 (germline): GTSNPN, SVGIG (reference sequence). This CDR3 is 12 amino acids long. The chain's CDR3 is CAWSGVYNEQFF. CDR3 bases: TGTGCCTGGAGCGGGGTTTACAATGAGCAGTTCTTC.

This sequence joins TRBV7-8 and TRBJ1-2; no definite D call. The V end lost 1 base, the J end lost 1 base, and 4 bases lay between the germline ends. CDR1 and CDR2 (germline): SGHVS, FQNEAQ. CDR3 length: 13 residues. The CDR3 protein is CASSLGDNYGYTF. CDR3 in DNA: TGTGCCAGCAGCTTAGGAGATAACTATGGCTACACCTTC.

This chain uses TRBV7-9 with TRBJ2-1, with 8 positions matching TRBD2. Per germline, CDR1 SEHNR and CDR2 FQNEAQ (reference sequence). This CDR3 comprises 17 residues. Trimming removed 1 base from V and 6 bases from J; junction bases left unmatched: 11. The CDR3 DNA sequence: TGTGCCAGCAGCTTAGTATCGGGGGGGGTCTCCCTCAATGAGCAGTTCTTC. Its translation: CASSLVSGGVSLNEQFF. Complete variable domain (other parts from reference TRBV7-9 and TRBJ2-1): DTGVSQNPRHKITKRGQNVTFRCDPISEHNRLYWYRQTLGQGPEFLTYFQNEAQLEKSRLLSDRFSAERPKGSFSTLEIQRTEQGDSAMYLCASSLVSGGVSLNEQFFGPGTRLTVL.

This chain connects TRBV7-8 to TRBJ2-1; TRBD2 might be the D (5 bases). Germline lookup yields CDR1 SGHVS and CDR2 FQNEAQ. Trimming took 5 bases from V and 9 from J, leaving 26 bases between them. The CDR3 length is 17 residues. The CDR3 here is CASSPPFEAGKECEQFF. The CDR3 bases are TGTGCCAGCAGCCCACCCTTCGAGGCGGGTAAAGAATGTGAGCAGTTCTTC.

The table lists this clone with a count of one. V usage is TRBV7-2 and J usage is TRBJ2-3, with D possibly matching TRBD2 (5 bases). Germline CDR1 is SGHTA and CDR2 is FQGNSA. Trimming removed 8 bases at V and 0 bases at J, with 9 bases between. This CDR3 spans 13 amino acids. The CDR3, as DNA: TGTGCCAGCGCGGGCCCTAGCACAGATACGCAGTATTTT. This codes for CASAGPSTDTQYF.

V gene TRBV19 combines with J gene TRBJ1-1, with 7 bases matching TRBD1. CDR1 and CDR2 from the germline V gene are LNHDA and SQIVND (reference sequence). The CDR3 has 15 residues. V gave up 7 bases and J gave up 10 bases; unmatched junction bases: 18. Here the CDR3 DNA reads TGTGCCAGTACCGATATCTCCACAGGGGACGATGGAGCTTTCTTT. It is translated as CASTDISTGDDGAFF.

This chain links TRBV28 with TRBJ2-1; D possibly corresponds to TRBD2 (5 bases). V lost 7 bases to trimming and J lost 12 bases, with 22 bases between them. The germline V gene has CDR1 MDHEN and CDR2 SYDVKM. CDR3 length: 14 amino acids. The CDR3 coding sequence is TGTGCCAGCAACCCCGGATCAAGGGCGGGCGGGCAGTTCTTC. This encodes CASNPGSRAGGQFF. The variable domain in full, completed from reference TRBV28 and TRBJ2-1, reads DVKVTQSSRYLVKRTGEKVFLECVQDMDHENMFWYRQDPGLGLRLIYFSYDVKMKEKGDIPEGYSVSREKKERFSLILESASTNQTSMYLCASNPGSRAGGQFFGPGTRLTVL.

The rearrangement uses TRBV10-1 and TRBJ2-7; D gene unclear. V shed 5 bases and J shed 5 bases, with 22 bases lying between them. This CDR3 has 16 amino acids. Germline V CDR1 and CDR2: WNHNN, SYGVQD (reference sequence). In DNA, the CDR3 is TGCGCCAGCAGTCCATGCCAGCCCGAGACCCTACACGAGCAGTACTTC. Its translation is CASSPCQPETLHEQYF.

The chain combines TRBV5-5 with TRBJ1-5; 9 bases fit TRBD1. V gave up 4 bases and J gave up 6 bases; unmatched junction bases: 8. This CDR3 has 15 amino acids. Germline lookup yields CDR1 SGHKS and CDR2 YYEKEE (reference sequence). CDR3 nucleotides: TGTGCCAGCAGCGAAGGACAGGGGTTAGGTCAGCCCCAGCATTTT. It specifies CASSEGQGLGQPQHF.

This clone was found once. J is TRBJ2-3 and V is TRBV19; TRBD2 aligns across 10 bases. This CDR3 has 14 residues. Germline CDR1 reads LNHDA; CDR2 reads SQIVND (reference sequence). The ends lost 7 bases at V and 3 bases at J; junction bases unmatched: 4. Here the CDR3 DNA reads TGTGCCAGTAAAGGACTAGCGGTGACAGATACGCAGTATTTT. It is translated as CASKGLAVTDTQYF.

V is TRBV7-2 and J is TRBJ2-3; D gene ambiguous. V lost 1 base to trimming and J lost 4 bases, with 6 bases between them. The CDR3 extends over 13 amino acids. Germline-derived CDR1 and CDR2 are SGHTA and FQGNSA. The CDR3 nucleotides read TGTGCCAGCAGCTTAGAGGCCGCAGATACGCAGTATTTT. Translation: CASSLEAADTQYF.

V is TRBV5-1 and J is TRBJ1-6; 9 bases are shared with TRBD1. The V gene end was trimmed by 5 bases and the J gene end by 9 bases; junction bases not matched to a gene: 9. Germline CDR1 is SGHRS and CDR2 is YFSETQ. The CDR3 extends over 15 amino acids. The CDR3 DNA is TGCGCCAGCAGGGAGCGGACAGGGGAGAGTTCACCCCTCCACTTT. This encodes CASRERTGESSPLHF.

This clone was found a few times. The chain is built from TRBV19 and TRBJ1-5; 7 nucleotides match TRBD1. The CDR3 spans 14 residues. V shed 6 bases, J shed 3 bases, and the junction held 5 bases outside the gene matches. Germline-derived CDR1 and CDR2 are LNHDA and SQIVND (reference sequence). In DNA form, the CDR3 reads TGTGCCAGTAGCGTGACAGGGAACAATCAGCCCCAGCATTTT. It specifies CASSVTGNNQPQHF.

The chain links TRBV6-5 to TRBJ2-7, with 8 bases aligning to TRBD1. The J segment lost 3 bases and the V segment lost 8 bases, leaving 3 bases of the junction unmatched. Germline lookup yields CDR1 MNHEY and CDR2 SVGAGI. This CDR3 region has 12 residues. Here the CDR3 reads CASADRVYEQYF. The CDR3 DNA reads TGTGCCAGCGCGGACAGGGTCTACGAGCAGTACTTC.

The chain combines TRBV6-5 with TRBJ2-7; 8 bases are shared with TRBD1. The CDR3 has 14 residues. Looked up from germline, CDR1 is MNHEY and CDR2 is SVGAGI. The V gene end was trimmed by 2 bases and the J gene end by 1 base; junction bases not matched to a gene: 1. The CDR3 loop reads CASSYRTGSYEQYF. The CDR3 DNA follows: TGTGCCAGCAGTTACAGGACAGGGTCCTACGAGCAGTACTTC.

The CDR3 is CASSLAAGVGNEQFF. CDR3 coding DNA: TGTGCCAGCAGCTTAGCAGCAGGGGTGGGCAATGAGCAGTTCTTC. The chain has TRBV7-2 and TRBJ2-1, with D perhaps TRBD1 (6 bases). CDR1 is SGHTA, CDR2 FQGNSA, per germline. Between the trimmed V and J ends, which lost 0 bases and 6 bases, there was a span of 12 bases. The CDR3 runs 15 residues.

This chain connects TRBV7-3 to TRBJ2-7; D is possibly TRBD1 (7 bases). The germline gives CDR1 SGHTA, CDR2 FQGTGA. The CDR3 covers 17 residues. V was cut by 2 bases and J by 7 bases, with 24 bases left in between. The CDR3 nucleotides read TGTGCCAGCAGCTTATCGCAGGGGGGCGCTACGAGTGTAGAGCAGTACTTC. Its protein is CASSLSQGGATSVEQYF.

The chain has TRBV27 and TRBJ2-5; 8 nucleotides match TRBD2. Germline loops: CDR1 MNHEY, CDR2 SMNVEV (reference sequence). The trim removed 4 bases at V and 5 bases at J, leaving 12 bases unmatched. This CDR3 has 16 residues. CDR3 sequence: CASSYHRGGPSETQYF. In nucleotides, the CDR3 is TGTGCCAGCAGTTACCACCGCGGGGGGCCGAGCGAGACCCAGTACTTC.

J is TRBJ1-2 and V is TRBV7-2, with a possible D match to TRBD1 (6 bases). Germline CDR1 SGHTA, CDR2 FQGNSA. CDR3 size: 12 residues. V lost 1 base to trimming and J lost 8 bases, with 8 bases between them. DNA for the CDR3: TGTGCCAGCAGCTTAGACAGGGTCGGCTACACCTTC. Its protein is CASSLDRVGYTF.

CDR3 in DNA: TGTGCCAGCTCACCATTTTCCGCAGGGGTTTACTCTGGGGCCAACGTCCTGACTTTC. Translating gives CASSPFSAGVYSGANVLTF. The rearrangement joins TRBV18 to TRBJ2-6; D perhaps matches TRBD1 (6 bases). Trimming stripped 2 bases from V and 0 bases from J, with 17 bases between. The CDR3 loop spans 19 amino acids. Germline CDR1 is KGHSH and CDR2 is LQKENI. The full variable domain, its missing parts supplied by reference TRBV18 and TRBJ2-6, is NAGVMQNPRHLVRRRGQEARLRCSPMKGHSHVYWYRQLPEEGLKFMVYLQKENIIDESGMPKERFSAEFPKEGPSILRIQQVVRGDSAAYFCASSPFSAGVYSGANVLTFGAGSRLTVL.

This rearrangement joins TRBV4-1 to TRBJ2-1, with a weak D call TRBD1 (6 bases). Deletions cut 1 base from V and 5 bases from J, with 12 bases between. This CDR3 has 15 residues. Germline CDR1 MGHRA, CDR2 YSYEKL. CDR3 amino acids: CASSQVGRGNNEQFF. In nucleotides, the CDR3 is TGCGCCAGCAGCCAAGTGGGCAGGGGTAACAATGAGCAGTTCTTC.

Written as DNA, the CDR3 is TGTGCCAGCAGCTTTCAGGCCCTAAACTCTGGAAACACCATATATTTT. Its translation: CASSFQALNSGNTIYF. The chain is built from TRBV5-5 and TRBJ1-3; D gene ambiguous. CDR3 length equals 16 residues. Germline CDR1 and CDR2: SGHKS and YYEKEE (reference sequence). V was shortened by 2 bases and J by 0 bases, with 12 bases between the two germline ends.

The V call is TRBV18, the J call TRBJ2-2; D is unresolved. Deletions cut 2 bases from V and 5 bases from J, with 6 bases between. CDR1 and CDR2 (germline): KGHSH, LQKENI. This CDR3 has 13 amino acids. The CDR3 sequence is CASSPEATGELFF. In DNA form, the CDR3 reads TGTGCCAGCTCACCAGAGGCAACCGGGGAGCTGTTTTTT.

CDR3 sequence reads: CASSSGDRQETQYF. The CDR3, as DNA: TGTGCCAGCAGTTCCGGGGACAGACAAGAGACCCAGTACTTC. The V and J genes are TRBV28 and TRBJ2-5, with 7 bases aligning to TRBD1. After removal of 4 bases from V and 2 bases from J, the junction contained 4 bases not matched to a gene. CDR1 MDHEN and CDR2 SYDVKM come from the germline V gene. This CDR3 is 14 amino acids long.

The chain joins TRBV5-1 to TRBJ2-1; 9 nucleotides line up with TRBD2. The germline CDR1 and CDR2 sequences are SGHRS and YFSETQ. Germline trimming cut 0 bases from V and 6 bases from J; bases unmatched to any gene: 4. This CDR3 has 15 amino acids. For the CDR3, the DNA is TGCGCCAGCAGCTTGGTGGTAGCGGGAGTCAATGAGCAGTTCTTC. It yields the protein CASSLVVAGVNEQFF.